The TCR beta chain described here comes from a study of OX40 agonist ivuxolimab in advanced cancers. On the study more broadly: The study gave patients intravenous ivuxolimab at 0.01 to 10 mg/kg every 2 weeks.

TCRdb's table, derived via immunoSEQ multiplex PCR, lists solely in-frame clones and lacks some. The sample has 55,000 to 75,000 clones; around 81% are singletons. The germline CDR1 and CDR2 sequences are SGHDT and YYEEEE. The CDR3 loop spans 12 amino acids. The V end lost 4 bases, the J end lost 7 bases, and 11 bases lay between the germline ends. Samples were taken at baseline and on day 1 of cycles 4 and 7. The sequence came from an adult with an advanced solid tumor such as melanoma, head and neck, liver or kidney cancer. The sample was CD4+ or CD8+ T cells sorted from blood, taken in a trial of the OX40 agonist ivuxolimab. This rearrangement joins TRBV5-6 to TRBJ2-5; the D is unclear. Written as DNA, the CDR3 is TGTGCCAGCAGCAACGGTCCCGGGACCCAGTACTTC. Its translation is CASSNGPGTQYF.